Following are 27 T cell receptor beta chains from one sample sequenced in a study of CXCR3-negative and CXCR3-positive naive CD8 T cells. Libraries were UMI-labeled 5' RACE TRB cDNA. TCRdb re-called the 5' RACE reads and shows each CDR3 protein once, DNA omitted. The listing contains over 95,000 distinct CDR3 sequences. These receptors' antigens are unknown. Findings of the study overall: Relative to CXCR3-negative naive cells, CXCR3-positive naive cells had more hydrophobic TRB CDR3s.

Sequenced input: naive CXCR3+ CD8+ T cells from blood. The sample's subset: CD45RO-CCR7+CD27+CD95- naive CD8+ T cells expressing CXCR3 (TNR3+). Source of these receptors: a human donor in good health. Some clones in this sample may be carry-over from other donors' samples.

The V gene is TRBV28, the J gene TRBJ1-5. Looked up from germline, CDR1 is MDHEN and CDR2 is SYDVKM. The CDR3 is 15 residues long. CDR3 protein: CASSTLNTRNQPQHF.

The gene calls are TRBV5-6 and TRBJ2-7; TCRdb lists TRBD1, though no DNA is available to test this call. The CDR3 spans 13 residues. Germline CDR1 SGHDT, CDR2 YYEEEE. The CDR3 region is CASSLGPGYEQYF. Using reference TRBV5-6 and TRBJ2-7 for the parts outside the CDR3, the full variable domain is DAGVTQSPTHLIKTRGQQVTLRCSPKSGHDTVSWYQQALGQGPQFIFQYYEEEERQRGNFPDRFSGHQFPNYSSELNVNALLLGDSALYLCASSLGPGYEQYFGPGTRLTVT.

This chain uses TRBV27 with TRBJ2-1. The CDR3 spans 13 residues. Germline V CDR1 and CDR2: MNHEY, SMNVEV (reference sequence). The CDR3 here is CASSLASDNEQFF.

The V gene is TRBV6-5, the J gene TRBJ2-3; TCRdb designates TRBD1, a call that cannot be tested without DNA. Looked up from germline, CDR1 is MNHEY and CDR2 is SVGAGI. The CDR3 loop spans 14 amino acids. The CDR3 loop is CASTEGALSDTQYF.

CDR3 residues: CSARDTEVAGVAYNEQFF. This rearrangement joins TRBV20-1 to TRBJ2-1; TCRdb names TRBD2, which stays unverified in the absence of DNA. Germline CDR1 DFQATT, CDR2 SNEGSKA (reference sequence). The CDR3 extends over 18 amino acids.

V and J are TRBV9 and TRBJ2-7; TCRdb's D call of TRBD1 is untestable without DNA. This CDR3 region has 14 residues. Germline values: CDR1 SGDLS, CDR2 YYNGEE. The CDR3 reads CASSVGTDEYEQYF.

The chain recombines TRBV6-6 with TRBJ2-4. This CDR3 has 14 residues. CDR1 is MNHNY and CDR2 is SVGAGI in the germline V gene (reference sequence). Here the CDR3 reads CASRPETPRNIQYF.

The genes are TRBV28 and TRBJ2-1; the D call from TCRdb, TRBD1, cannot be confirmed without DNA. The CDR3 extends over 16 amino acids. CDR1 is MDHEN and CDR2 is SYDVKM in the germline V gene. The CDR3 region is CASSLFRDTVDNEQFF.

The J gene is TRBJ2-1, the V gene TRBV6-1; TCRdb's D call, TRBD1, is unchecked because there is no DNA. The CDR3 totals 18 residues. Looked up from germline, CDR1 is MNHNS and CDR2 is SASEGT. The CDR3 here is CASSEGAPSTRPYNEQFF.

The chain has TRBV7-6 and TRBJ2-2; TCRdb's D gene call, TRBD2, goes unchecked for lack of DNA. Germline CDR1 reads SGHVS; CDR2 reads FNYEAQ. The CDR3 loop spans 15 amino acids. The CDR3 loop is CASSFYQGPSGELFF.

The chain is built from TRBV10-3 and TRBJ1-4. CDR3 length: 13 amino acids. Germline assignment: CDR1 ENHRY and CDR2 SYGVKD. The chain's CDR3 is CAISTWKNEKLFF.

The genes are TRBV12-3 or TRBV12-4 and TRBJ2-7; TCRdb designates TRBD2, a call that cannot be tested without DNA. The CDR3 runs 15 residues. The CDR3 region is CASSPGLAEIYEQYF.

This sequence joins TRBV7-8 and TRBJ2-1; TCRdb names TRBD1, which stays unverified in the absence of DNA. The germline V gene has CDR1 SGHVS and CDR2 FQNEAQ. The CDR3 runs 14 residues. CDR3 amino acids: CASSTFHGANEQFF.

The V gene is TRBV20-1, the J gene TRBJ2-1; TCRdb names TRBD2, which stays unverified in the absence of DNA. CDR3 length equals 12 residues. The germline V gene has CDR1 DFQATT and CDR2 SNEGSKA (reference sequence). This CDR3 is CSAGGVYNEQFF.

The chain is built from TRBV7-9 and TRBJ1-3; TCRdb's D call of TRBD1 is untestable without DNA. CDR1 SEHNR and CDR2 FQNEAQ come from the germline V gene (reference sequence). CDR3 length: 19 amino acids. The CDR3 reads CASSSEPWDRLTSGNTIYF.

V usage is TRBV4-3 and J usage is TRBJ1-2; TCRdb selects TRBD1, and the lack of DNA leaves this call unchecked. The CDR3 extends over 15 amino acids. Germline values: CDR1 LGHNA, CDR2 YSLEER. This chain's CDR3 is CASSQEGPPFRGYTF.

V is TRBV9 and J is TRBJ2-4; TCRdb names TRBD1, which stays unverified in the absence of DNA. The germline gives CDR1 SGDLS, CDR2 YYNGEE. The CDR3 has 14 amino acids. The CDR3 reads CASSAPQGPDIRYF.

The chain joins TRBV4-3 to TRBJ2-2; TCRdb's D call, TRBD2, is unchecked because there is no DNA. The CDR3 totals 15 residues. Per germline, CDR1 LGHNA and CDR2 YSLEER. CDR3 sequence reads: CASSQAAGGLGELFF.

The chain recombines TRBV5-1 with TRBJ2-7; TCRdb proposes TRBD2, but this gene call is untestable without DNA. This CDR3 has 15 amino acids. The germline gives CDR1 SGHRS, CDR2 YFSETQ. The chain's CDR3 is CASSLAAGLVYEQYF.

The rearrangement joins TRBV28 to TRBJ2-7. The length of the CDR3 is 14 residues. Germline assignment: CDR1 MDHEN and CDR2 SYDVKM. CDR3 in amino acids: CASSLVGKTYEQYF.

V is TRBV29-1 and J is TRBJ2-2; the TCRdb call, TRBD1, lacks DNA for checking. This CDR3 is built from 18 residues. Germline V gene sequence: CDR1 SQVTM, CDR2 ANQGSEA. The CDR3 here is CSVEGGGDGTGIAGELFF.

The V and J genes are TRBV5-1 and TRBJ2-1; TCRdb's assignment of TRBD2 cannot be checked, as there is no DNA. Looked up from germline, CDR1 is SGHRS and CDR2 is YFSETQ. This CDR3 comprises 19 residues. The CDR3 sequence: CASSLELAGGPFFYNEQFF.

V is TRBV6-6 and J is TRBJ2-2; TCRdb selects TRBD2, and the lack of DNA leaves this call unchecked. CDR1 MNHNY and CDR2 SVGAGI come from the germline V gene (reference sequence). This CDR3 comprises 18 residues. The CDR3 loop reads CASIYGLAGGDNTGELFF.

The chain employs TRBV7-9 and TRBJ2-7; no DNA is available, so the TRBD2 call from TCRdb remains unchecked. CDR3 length equals 15 residues. Germline V gives CDR1 SEHNR, CDR2 FQNEAQ (reference sequence). CDR3 region: CASSPSDGSSYEQYF.

This chain uses TRBV7-2 with TRBJ2-7; TCRdb's D gene call, TRBD2, goes unchecked for lack of DNA. Germline CDR1 reads SGHTA; CDR2 reads FQGNSA. The CDR3 covers 16 residues. The CDR3 reads CASSPSVASGSYEQYF.

This CDR3 is CASSLGLQRLEQQFF. The V call is TRBV7-3, the J call TRBJ2-1; TCRdb indicates TRBD2, and absent DNA this call remains unverified. Germline V gene sequence: CDR1 SGHTA, CDR2 FQGTGA. This CDR3 is 15 amino acids long.

CDR3 protein: CASSASGMNTDTQYF. This chain joins TRBV6-5 and TRBJ2-3; lacking DNA, the TRBD1 call made by TCRdb goes unchecked. Germline CDR1 is MNHEY and CDR2 is SVGAGI. This CDR3 contains 15 residues.